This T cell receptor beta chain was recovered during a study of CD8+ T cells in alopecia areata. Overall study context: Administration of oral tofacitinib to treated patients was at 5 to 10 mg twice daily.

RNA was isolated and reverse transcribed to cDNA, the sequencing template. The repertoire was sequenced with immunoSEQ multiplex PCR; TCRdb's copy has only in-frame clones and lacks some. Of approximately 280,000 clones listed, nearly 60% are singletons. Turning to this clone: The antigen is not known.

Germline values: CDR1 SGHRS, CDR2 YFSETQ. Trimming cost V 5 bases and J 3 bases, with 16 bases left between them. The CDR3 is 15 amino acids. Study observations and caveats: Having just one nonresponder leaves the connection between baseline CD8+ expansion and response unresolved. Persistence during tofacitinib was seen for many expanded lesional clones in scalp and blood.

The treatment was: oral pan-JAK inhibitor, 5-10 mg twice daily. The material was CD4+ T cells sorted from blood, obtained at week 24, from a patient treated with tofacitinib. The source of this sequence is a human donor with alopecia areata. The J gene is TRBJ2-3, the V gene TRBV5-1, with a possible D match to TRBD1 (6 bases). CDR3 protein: CASRFGRGLTDTQYF. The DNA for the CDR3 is TGCGCCAGCAGGTTTGGCAGGGGTCTTACAGATACGCAGTATTTT.